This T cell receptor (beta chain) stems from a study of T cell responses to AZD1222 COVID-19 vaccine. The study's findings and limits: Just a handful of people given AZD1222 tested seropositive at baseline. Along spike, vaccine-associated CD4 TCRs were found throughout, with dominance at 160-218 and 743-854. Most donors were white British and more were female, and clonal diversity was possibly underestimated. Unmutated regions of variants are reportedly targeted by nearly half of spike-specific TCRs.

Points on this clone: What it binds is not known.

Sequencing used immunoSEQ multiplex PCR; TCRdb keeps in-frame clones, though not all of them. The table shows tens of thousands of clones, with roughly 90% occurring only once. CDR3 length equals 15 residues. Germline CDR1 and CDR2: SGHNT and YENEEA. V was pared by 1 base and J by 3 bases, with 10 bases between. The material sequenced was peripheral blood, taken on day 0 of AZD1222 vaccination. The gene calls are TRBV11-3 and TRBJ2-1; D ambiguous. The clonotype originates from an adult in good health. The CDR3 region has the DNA TGTGCCAGCAGCTTAGGGGGTGTCGGCTACAATGAGCAGTTCTTC. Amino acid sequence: CASSLGGVGYNEQFF.